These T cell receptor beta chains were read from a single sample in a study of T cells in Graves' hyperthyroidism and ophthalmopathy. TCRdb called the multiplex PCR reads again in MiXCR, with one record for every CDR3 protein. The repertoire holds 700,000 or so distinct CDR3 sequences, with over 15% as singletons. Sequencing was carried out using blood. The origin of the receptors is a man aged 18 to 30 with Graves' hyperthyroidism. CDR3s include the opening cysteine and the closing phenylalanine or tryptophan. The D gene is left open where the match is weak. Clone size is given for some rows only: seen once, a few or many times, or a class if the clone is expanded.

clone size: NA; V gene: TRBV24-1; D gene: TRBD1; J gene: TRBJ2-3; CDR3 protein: CATSDPGTGGLSTDTQYF; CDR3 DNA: TGTGCCACCAGTGACCCCGGGACAGGGGGTCTCAGCACAGATACGCAGTATTTT
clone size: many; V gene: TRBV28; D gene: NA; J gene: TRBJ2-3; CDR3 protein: CASMGTQDTQYF; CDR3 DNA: TGTGCCAGCATGGGGACACAAGATACGCAGTATTTT
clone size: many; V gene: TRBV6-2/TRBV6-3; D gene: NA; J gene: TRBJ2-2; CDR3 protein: CASNREGGTGELFF; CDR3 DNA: TGTGCCAGCAACCGGGAAGGAGGGACCGGGGAGCTGTTTTTT
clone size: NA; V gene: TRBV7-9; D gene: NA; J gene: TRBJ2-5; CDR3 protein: CASSHTFAAVGETQYF; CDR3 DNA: TGTGCCAGCAGCCACACTTTTGCGGCGGTGGGGGAGACCCAGTACTTC
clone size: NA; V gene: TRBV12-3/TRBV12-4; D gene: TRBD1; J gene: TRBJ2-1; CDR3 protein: CASRLDRKSEQFF; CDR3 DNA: TGTGCCAGCAGACTGGACAGGAAAAGTGAGCAGTTCTTC
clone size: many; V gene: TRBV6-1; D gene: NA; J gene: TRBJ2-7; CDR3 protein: CASSEALTGQYF; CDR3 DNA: TGTGCCAGCAGTGAAGCACTTACAGGGCAGTACTTC
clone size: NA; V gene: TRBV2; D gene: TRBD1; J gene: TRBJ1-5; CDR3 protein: CASQKWGQVEPQHF; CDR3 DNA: TGTGCCAGCCAAAAGTGGGGACAGGTTGAGCCCCAGCATTTT
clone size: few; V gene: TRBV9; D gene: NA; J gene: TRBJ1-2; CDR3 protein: CASSVGGGNYGYTF; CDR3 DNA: TGTGCCAGCAGCGTAGGGGGGGGGAACTATGGCTACACCTTC
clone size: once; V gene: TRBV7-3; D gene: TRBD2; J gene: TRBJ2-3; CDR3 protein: CASTPHRLAASTDTQYF; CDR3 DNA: TGTGCCAGCACCCCTCATCGACTAGCGGCTAGCACAGATACGCAGTATTTT
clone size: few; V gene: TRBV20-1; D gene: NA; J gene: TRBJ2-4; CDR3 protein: CSARTWGKNIQYF; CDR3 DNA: TGCAGTGCTCGCACCTGGGGCAAAAACATTCAGTACTTC
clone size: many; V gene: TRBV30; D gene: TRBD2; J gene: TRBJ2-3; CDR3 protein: CALAPGGTDTQYF; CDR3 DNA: TGTGCCTTGGCCCCGGGGGGAACAGATACGCAGTATTTT
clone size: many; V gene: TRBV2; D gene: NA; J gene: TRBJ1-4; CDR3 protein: CASSEHEKLFF; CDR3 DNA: TGTGCCAGCAGTGAACATGAAAAACTGTTTTTT
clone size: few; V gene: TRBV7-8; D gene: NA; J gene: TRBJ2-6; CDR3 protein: CASSLWGANVLIF; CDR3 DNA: TGTGCCAGCAGCTTATGGGGGGCCAACGTCCTGATTTTC
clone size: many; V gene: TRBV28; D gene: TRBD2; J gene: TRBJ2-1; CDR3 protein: CASSYPTSGSSYNEQFF; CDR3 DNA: TGTGCCAGCAGTTACCCCACTAGCGGGAGCTCCTACAATGAGCAGTTCTTC
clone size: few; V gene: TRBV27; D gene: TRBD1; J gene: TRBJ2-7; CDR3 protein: CASSLATGESYEQYF; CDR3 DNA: TGTGCCAGCAGTTTGGCGACAGGGGAATCCTACGAGCAGTACTTC
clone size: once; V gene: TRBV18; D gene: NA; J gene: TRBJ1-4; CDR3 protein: CASSRGTGVNEKLFF; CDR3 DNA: TGTGCCAGCTCACGGGGAACAGGCGTTAATGAAAAACTGTTTTTT
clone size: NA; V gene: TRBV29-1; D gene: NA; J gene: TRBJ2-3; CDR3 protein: CSVVRGSSDTQYF; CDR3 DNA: TGCAGCGTTGTAAGAGGGTCGTCCGATACGCAGTATTTT
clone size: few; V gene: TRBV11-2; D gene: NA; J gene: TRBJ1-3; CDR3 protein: CASSLRENAIYF; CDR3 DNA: TGTGCCAGCAGCTTGAGGGAAAACGCCATATATTTT
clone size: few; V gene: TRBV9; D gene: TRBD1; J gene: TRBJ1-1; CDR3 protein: CASTLEGANTEAFF; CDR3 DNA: TGTGCCAGCACCTTGGAGGGGGCGAACACTGAAGCTTTCTTT
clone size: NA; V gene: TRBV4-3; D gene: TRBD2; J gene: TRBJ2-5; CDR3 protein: CASSQDRVLAGETQYF; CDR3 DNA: TGCGCCAGCAGCCAAGACAGGGTACTAGCGGGGGAGACCCAGTACTTC
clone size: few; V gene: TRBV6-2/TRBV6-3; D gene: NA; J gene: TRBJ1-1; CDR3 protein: CASSFESGAFF; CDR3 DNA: TGTGCCAGCAGTTTCGAGAGTGGAGCTTTCTTT
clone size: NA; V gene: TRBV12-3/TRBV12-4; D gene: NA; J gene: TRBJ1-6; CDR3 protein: CASSTGLLNSPLHF; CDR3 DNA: TGTGCCAGCAGTACGGGACTGCTCAATTCACCCCTCCACTTT
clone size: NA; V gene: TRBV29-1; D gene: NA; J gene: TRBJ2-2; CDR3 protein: CSVEGEWGTGELFF; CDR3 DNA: TGCAGCGTTGAAGGGGAGTGGGGCACCGGGGAGCTGTTTTTT
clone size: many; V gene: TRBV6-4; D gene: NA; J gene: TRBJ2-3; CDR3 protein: CASSDSPTDTQYF; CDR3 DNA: TGTGCCAGCAGTGACTCCCCCACAGATACGCAGTATTTT
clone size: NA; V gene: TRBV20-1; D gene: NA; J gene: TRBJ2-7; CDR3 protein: CSARTVEGAYEQYF; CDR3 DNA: TGCAGTGCTAGAACAGTCGAGGGGGCCTACGAGCAGTACTTC
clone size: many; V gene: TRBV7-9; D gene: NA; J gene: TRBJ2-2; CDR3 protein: CASSLGFTGELFF; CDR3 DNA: TGTGCCAGCAGCTTGGGTTTTACCGGGGAGCTGTTTTTT
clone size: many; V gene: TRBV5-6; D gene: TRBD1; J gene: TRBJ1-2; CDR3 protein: CASKPFGTGGYGYTF; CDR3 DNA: TGTGCCAGCAAGCCATTCGGGACAGGGGGCTATGGCTACACCTTC
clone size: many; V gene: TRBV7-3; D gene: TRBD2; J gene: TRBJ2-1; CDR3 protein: CASSYSGGYYNEQFF; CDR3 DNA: TGTGCCAGCAGTTATAGCGGGGGGTACTACAATGAGCAGTTCTTC
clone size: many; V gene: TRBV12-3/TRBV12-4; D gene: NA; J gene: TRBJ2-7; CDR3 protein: CASSPQSDRSYEQYF; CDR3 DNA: TGTGCCAGCAGTCCCCAAAGTGACAGGTCCTACGAGCAGTACTTC
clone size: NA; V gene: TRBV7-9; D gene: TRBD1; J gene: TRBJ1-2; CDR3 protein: CASSPGQASYGYTF; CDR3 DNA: TGTGCCAGCAGTCCCGGACAGGCAAGCTATGGCTACACCTTC
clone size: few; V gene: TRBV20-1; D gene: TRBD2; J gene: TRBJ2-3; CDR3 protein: CSAREGAGATDTQYF; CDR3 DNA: TGCAGTGCTAGAGAAGGAGCGGGAGCCACAGATACGCAGTATTTT
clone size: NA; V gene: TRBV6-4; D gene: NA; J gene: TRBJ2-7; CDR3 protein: CASSPSMGPYSYEQYF; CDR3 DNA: TGTGCCAGCAGCCCCAGCATGGGACCCTACTCCTACGAGCAGTACTTC
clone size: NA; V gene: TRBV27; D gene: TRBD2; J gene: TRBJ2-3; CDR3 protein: CASSRGGRGPTDTQYF; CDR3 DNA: TGTGCCAGCAGTCGCGGGGGGCGGGGGCCCACAGATACGCAGTATTTT
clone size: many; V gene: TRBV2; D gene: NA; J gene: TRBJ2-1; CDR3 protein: CASSSRSPREQFF; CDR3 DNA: TGTGCCAGCAGTTCCCGCAGCCCGCGAGAGCAGTTCTTC
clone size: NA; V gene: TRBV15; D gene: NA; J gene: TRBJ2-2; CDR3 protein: CATSKSQLWNTGELFF; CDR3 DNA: TGTGCCACCAGCAAATCCCAGCTTTGGAACACCGGGGAGCTGTTTTTT
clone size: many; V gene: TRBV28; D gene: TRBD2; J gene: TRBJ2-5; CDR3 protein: CASRATLAGTQETQYF; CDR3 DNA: TGTGCCAGCAGGGCTACACTAGCGGGAACTCAAGAGACCCAGTACTTC